This TCR beta chain was observed in a study of metastatic and nonmetastatic thyroid tumors. This clone was seen more than once but under ten times. The germline gene is not matched at one end of the junction; a read error may be the cause. TCRdb recomputed clones from the PCR reads via MiXCR. The sample holds some 30,000 clones, 10% to 12% seen once. Each patient came to thyroid surgery without any prior treatment (of any kind). This CDR3 spans 14 amino acids. CDR1 MNHEY and CDR2 SVGAGI come from the germline V gene. The sequencing input was blood. This receptor was identified in a female donor with papillary thyroid cancer or a benign thyroid nodule (not recorded which). Some clones in this sample may be carry-over from other donors' samples. The chain combines TRBV6-5 with TRBJ2-3; D gene unclear. The CDR3 DNA is TGCGCCAGCAGTTACTATGGGAAGGGAGATACGCAGTATTTT. Its translation: CASSYYGKGDTQYF.